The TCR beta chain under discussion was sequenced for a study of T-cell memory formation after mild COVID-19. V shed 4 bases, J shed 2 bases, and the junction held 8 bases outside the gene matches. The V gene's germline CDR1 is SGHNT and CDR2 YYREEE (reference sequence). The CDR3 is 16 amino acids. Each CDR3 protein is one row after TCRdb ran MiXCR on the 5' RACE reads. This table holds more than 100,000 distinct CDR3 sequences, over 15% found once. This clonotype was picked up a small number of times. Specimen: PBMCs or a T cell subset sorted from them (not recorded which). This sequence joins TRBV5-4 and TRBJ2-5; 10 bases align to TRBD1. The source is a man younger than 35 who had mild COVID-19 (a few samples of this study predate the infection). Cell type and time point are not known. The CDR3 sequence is CASSPGTGEMQETQYF. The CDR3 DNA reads TGTGCCAGCAGCCCTGGGACAGGGGAGATGCAAGAGACCCAGTACTTC.